This TCR beta chain was sequenced for a study of identical twins. Regarding the study as a whole: Fewer insertions marked abundant cord blood beta clonotypes; young adult naive trended weakly, memory not at all. Low generation probability was overrepresented in out-of-frame alpha sequences shared by twins. Models underestimated TCR alpha sharing (out-of-frame) in monozygotic twins. Invariant T cells like MAIT and iNKT could partly confound the zero-insertion analyses.

This clonotype has just a few counts. What it binds is not known. The germline gives CDR1 MDHEN, CDR2 SYDVKM. The CDR3 contains 11 residues. TCRdb ran MiXCR on the 5' RACE reads and lists one entry per CDR3 protein. The data hold a few hundred thousand distinct CDR3 sequences, with roughly 9.9% observed a single time. These same data were also listed under a study on yellow fever vaccine responses in identical twins.

The TCR originated in a woman younger than 30 in good health. This chain links TRBV28 with TRBJ2-7; no clear D. The last part of the DNA fits TRBJ2-1 better; the J call may be wrong. Sequencing was carried out using PBMCs. CDR3 loop: CASSPGWEQFF. The DNA of the CDR3 is TGTGCCAGCAGTCCTGGGTGGGAGCAGTTCTTC.